These T cell receptor beta chains were read from a single sample in a study of control samples from healthy donors and cancer patients. Using immunoSEQ multiplex PCR, the repertoire was profiled, and TCRdb retains in-frame clones only, with some absent. The sample shows more than 35,000 clones, around 82% of them seen only once. Sequenced input: PBMCs. The receptor source for this set is a woman between 55 and 75 years old with lung cancer. CDR3s include the opening cysteine and the closing phenylalanine or tryptophan.

>TRBV11-2
CASSSDQNYGYTF
>TRBV19
CASSYTGTGGYEQYF
>TRBV28
CASSPLHLATNEKLFF
>TRBV3-1/TRBV3-2
CASSQDQLAVNTGELFF
>TRBV5-6
CASSQGTGATNYGYTF
>TRBV19
CASRPDRGYEKLFF
>TRBV3-1/TRBV3-2
CASSPGTFDNQPQHF
>TRBV30
CAWSGPLEAFF
>TRBV7-2
CASSLVSGGDYGYTF
>TRBV4-1
CASSPGGVTGGIQPQHF
>TRBV5-1
CASSLAGIEAFF
>TRBV4-1
CASSQDRRGEAFF
>TRBV6-4
CASSDQGVGSYNEQFF